This TCR beta chain was sequenced in a study of vaccination effects on CD4 cells after COVID-19. Findings and caveats of the study: There were few convalescent patients in the study and no early post-infection timepoints.

Sequencing in the ViraFEST assay came after antigen-specific CD4+ T cells had been expanded with viral peptide pools, which were used to stimulate PBMC. Cultured cells yielded isolated CD4+ T cells after roughly 11 days. Between March and December 2020, the person had a SARS-CoV-2 infection that PCR confirmed. Cultures used more than 1.5 million PBMC per well, roughly 11 IU/ml IL-2 and about 10 ug/ml peptides. On both days 3 and 7, half of the culture medium was replaced with IL-2 medium. TCRdb's table, derived via immunoSEQ multiplex PCR, lists solely in-frame clones and lacks some. The sample lists more than 20,000 clones, approximately 80% occurring once. This clone has just one count. The antigen is not known. Trimming at V came to 4 bases and at J to 3 bases, leaving 8 bases not matched to a gene. Looked up from germline, CDR1 is SGDLS and CDR2 is YYNGEE. This CDR3 contains 15 residues.

This chain connects TRBV9 to TRBJ2-3; 7 positions match TRBD1. The sequence was collected from a human donor who had a prior SARS-CoV-2 infection. Sequencing was performed on CD4+ T cells from PBMCs cultured with HCoV-NL63 spike peptides, taken before COVID-19 vaccination. Written as DNA, the CDR3 is TGTGCCAGCAGCCCTCGACAGGGATTGACAGATACGCAGTATTTT. It encodes CASSPRQGLTDTQYF.